The 3 T cell receptor beta chains in this list originate from one sample, sequenced in a study of shared clonotypes between healthy human individuals. Using immunoSEQ multiplex PCR, the repertoire was profiled, and TCRdb retains in-frame clones only, with some absent. The table lists some 500,000 clones, approximately 80% of them singletons. Sequencing was performed on PBMCs. These receptors came from a woman aged 40 to 50 in good health. Some clones in this sample may be carry-over from other donors' samples.

The chain combines TRBV4-3 with TRBJ1-2, with 9 bases aligning to TRBD1. The ends lost 3 bases at V and 4 bases at J; junction bases unmatched: 9. This CDR3 spans 16 amino acids. Germline lookup yields CDR1 LGHNA and CDR2 YSLEER. CDR3 bases: TGCGCCAGCAGCCAGGACACAGGGGGCTGGATCTATGGCTACACCTTC. It is translated as CASSQDTGGWIYGYTF.

The table lists this clone with many counts. This sequence joins TRBV10-2 and TRBJ2-7; TRBD2 agrees at 9 bases. This CDR3 has 14 amino acids. CDR1 is WSHSY and CDR2 is SAAADI in the germline V gene. V was clipped by 5 bases and J by 5 bases; unmatched bases: 7. For the CDR3, the DNA is TGCGCCAGCAGTATTAGCGGGAGTGGCCACGAGCAGTACTTC. It codes for CASSISGSGHEQYF.

This chain joins TRBV19 and TRBJ2-2; D may correspond to TRBD1 or TRBD2 (5 bases each). The CDR3 has 14 residues. Trimming removed 3 bases from V and 5 bases from J, with 10 bases in between. The germline V gene encodes CDR1 LNHDA and CDR2 SQIVND (reference sequence). Here the CDR3 reads CASSMRGDTGELFF. CDR3 nucleotide sequence: TGTGCCAGTAGTATGAGGGGTGATACCGGGGAGCTGTTTTTT.